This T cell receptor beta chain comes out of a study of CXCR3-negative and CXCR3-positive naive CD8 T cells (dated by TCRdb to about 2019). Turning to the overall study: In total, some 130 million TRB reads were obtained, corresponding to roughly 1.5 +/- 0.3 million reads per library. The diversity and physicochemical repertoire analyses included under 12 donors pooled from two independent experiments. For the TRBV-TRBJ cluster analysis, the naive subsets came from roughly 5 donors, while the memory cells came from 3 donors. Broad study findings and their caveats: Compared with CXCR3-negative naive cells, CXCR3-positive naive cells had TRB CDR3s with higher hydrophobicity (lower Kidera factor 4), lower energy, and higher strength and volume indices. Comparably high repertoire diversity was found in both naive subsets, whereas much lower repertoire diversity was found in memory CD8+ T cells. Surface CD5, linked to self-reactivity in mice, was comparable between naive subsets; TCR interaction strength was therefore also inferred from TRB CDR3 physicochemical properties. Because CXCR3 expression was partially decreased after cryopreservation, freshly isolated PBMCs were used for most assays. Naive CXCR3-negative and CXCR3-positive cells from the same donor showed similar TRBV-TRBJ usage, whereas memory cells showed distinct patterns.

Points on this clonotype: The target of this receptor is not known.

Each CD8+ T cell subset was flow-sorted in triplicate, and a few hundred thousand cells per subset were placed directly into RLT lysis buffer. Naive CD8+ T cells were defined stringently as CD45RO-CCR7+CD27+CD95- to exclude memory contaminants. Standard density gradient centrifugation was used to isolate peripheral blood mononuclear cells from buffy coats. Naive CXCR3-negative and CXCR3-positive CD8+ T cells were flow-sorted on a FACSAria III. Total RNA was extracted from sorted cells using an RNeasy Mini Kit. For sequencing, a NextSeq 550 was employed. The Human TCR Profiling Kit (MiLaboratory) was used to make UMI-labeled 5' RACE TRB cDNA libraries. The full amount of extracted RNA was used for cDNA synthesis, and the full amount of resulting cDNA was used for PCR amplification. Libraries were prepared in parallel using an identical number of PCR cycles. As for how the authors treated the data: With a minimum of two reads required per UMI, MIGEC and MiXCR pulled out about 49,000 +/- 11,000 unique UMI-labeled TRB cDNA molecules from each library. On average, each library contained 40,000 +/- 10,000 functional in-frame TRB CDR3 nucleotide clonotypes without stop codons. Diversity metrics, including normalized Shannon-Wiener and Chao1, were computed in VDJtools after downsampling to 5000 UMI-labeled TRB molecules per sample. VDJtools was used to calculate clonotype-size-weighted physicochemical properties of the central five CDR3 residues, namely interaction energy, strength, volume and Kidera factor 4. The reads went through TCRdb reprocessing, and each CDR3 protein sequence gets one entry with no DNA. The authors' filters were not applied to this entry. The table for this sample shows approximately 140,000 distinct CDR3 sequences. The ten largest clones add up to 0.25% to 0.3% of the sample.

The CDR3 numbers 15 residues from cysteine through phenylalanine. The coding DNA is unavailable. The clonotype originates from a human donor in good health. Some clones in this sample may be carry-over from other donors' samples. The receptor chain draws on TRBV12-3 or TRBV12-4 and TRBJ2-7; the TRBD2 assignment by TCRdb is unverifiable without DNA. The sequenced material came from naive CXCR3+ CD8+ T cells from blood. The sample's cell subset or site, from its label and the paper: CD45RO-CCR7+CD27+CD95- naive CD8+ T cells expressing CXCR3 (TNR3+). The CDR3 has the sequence CASSPGTLSSYEQYF.